This T cell receptor (beta chain) was profiled in a study of shared clonotypes between healthy human individuals. Profiling relied on immunoSEQ multiplex PCR, and the TCRdb table lists in-frame clones only, not all of them. The table has roughly 2,300,000 clones, approximately 90% seen once; the top ten hold approximately 0.39%. Findings and limits, study-wide: For naive CD4 cells, roughly 5% of clonotypes were shared across a handful of donors. The study drew on few donors, limiting represented genetic and exposure-history diversity.

This clone came up once. What it recognizes is unknown. Only Caucasian adults living in Nashville, Tennessee made up the donor group. CDR3 length equals 17 residues. Germline-derived CDR1 and CDR2 are MNHEY and SMNVEV (reference sequence). Trimming removed 4 bases from V and 3 bases from J; junction bases left unmatched: 9. The TCR sequence derives from a man aged 18-30 years in good health. Some clones in this sample may be carry-over from other donors' samples. Material: naive CD4+ T cells from PBMCs. The subset: CD45RA+ positively selected. This sequence joins TRBV27 and TRBJ2-3, with 11 nucleotides matching TRBD2. The CDR3 loop reads CASSSWGLAVVTDTQYF. CDR3 bases: TGTGCCAGCAGTTCATGGGGACTAGCGGTTGTGACAGATACGCAGTATTTT.